This T cell receptor beta chain is drawn from a study of T-cell reconstitution after alpha-beta-depleted transplantation in children. CDR1 and CDR2 (germline): SGHTA, FQGNSA. CDR3 length equals 15 residues. Trimming pared 1 base from V and 3 bases from J, leaving 10 bases between. A library of TCRbeta sequences, prepared with unique molecular identifiers, was generated. TCRdb reprocessed the PCR reads via MiXCR and lists one record per CDR3 protein. The sample consists of approximately 640,000 distinct CDR3 sequences, approximately 17% of them appearing once. The V call is TRBV7-2, the J call TRBJ1-5, with a possible D match to TRBD1 (6 bases). The origin of this receptor is a human donor who donated a stem cell graft to a child with acute myeloid leukemia. The sequencing used PBMCs from the stem cell graft donor, collected from the stem cell graft. For the CDR3, the DNA is TGTGCCAGCAGCTTAGGGACAGCGAACAATCAGCCCCAGCATTTT. The encoded protein is CASSLGTANNQPQHF.